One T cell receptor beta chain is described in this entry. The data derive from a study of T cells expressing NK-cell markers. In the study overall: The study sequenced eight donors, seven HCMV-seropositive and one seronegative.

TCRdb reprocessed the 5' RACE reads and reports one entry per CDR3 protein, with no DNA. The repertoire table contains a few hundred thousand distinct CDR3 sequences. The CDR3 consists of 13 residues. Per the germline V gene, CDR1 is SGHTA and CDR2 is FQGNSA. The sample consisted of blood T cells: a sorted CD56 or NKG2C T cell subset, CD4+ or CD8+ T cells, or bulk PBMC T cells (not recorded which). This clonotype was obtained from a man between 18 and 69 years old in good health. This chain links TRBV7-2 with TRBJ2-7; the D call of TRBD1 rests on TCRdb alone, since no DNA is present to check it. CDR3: CASSLRDRVEQYF.